What follows describes a single T cell receptor beta chain. The data belong to a study of cytotoxic CD8 clonotypes in ibrutinib-treated CLL. The intended depth for sequencing was 1 in 200,000 to 1 in 1 million T cells. Libraries were prepared by immunoSEQ multiplex PCR; TCRdb keeps only in-frame clonotypes and omits some of them. The sample carries roughly 220,000 clones, roughly 73% recorded once. The source of this sequence is a human donor with chronic lymphocytic leukemia. Sequencing was performed on PBMCs, taken after 12 months of ibrutinib treatment.

CDR3 bases: TGTGCCAGCACCAGGGGGCATGGGGCCAACGTCCTGACTTTC. Protein product: CASTRGHGANVLTF. This chain links TRBV28 with TRBJ2-6; 8 bases are shared with TRBD1. Germline V gene lookup returns CDR1 MDHEN and CDR2 SYDVKM. The CDR3 totals 14 residues. V lost 7 bases and J lost 3; bases outside the gene matches: 2.